This T cell receptor beta chain comes out of a study of neoadjuvant nivolumab and ipilimumab in lung cancer. Whole-study results and caveats: Pathologic regression was not significantly tied to TCR clonality.

Germline V gene sequence: CDR1 MGHRA, CDR2 YSYEKL. This CDR3 is 13 amino acids long. The ends were cut back, 2 bases at V and 4 bases at J, with 9 bases in the middle. A word on this clone: As yet, its antigen is unknown.

The table came from immunoSEQ multiplex PCR; TCRdb's copy has only in-frame clones and leaves some out. The table has roughly 9,000 clones, roughly 77% seen once; the top ten hold roughly 3.1%. This receptor was obtained from an adult with non-small cell lung cancer. The source material was tumor tissue, sampled after neoadjuvant nivolumab, alone or with ipilimumab, at or shortly before surgery. J is TRBJ2-7 and V is TRBV4-1; D gene unclear. The CDR3 DNA sequence: TGCGCCAGCAGCCAACGTATTGGTTACGAGCAGTACTTC. Its protein is CASSQRIGYEQYF.